A single T cell receptor beta chain is shown here with its context. Its antigen is not identified. A modified ARM-PCR protocol with three rounds of nested PCR amplified TCRbeta. TCRdb independently ran MiXCR on the multiplex PCR reads; one entry per CDR3 protein. The sample yields more than 85,000 distinct CDR3 sequences, 60% to 65% seen once. The data were obtained in a study of tumor and adjacent non-tumor tissue in lung cancer. Trimming took 4 bases from V and 14 from J, leaving 15 bases between them. The CDR3 has 13 amino acids. From germline, CDR1 is SGHVS and CDR2 FQNEAQ. Broader study findings: Tumor tissue had significantly higher TCR diversity than normal lung.

No cell sorting was done before RNA was extracted from the tissue. More than 3 cm separated this lung sample from the edge of the tumor. V is TRBV7-8 and J is TRBJ1-6, with no clear D. Material: distant non-tumor lung tissue. The source of this sequence is a man aged 60 to 69 with non-small cell lung cancer. The CDR3 nucleotides are TGTGCCAGCAGCTCGGGGTTCGAATCATCCCTCCACTTT. Translated: CASSSGFESSLHF.